The T cell receptor beta chain described here comes from a study of T cell responses to AZD1222 COVID-19 vaccine. Study results and limitations: The donors showed a predominance of white British ancestry and of females, with possible underestimation of clonal diversity.

V gave up 4 bases and J gave up 6 bases; unmatched junction bases: 3. CDR1 and CDR2 (germline): SGHRS, YFSETQ. This CDR3 contains 13 residues. This clone turned up a few times. Its specificity is unknown. The repertoire was sequenced with immunoSEQ multiplex PCR; TCRdb's copy has only in-frame clones and lacks some. Of roughly 70,000 clones detected, around 82% appear once; the ten largest clones hold about 6.1%. The chain combines TRBV5-1 with TRBJ2-7; 11 bases match TRBD1. The receptor comes from an adult who received the AZD1222 COVID-19 vaccine. Sequences were derived from peripheral blood, sampled 28 days after the second AZD1222 dose. The CDR3 DNA sequence: TGCGCCAGCAGCATGGGACAGGGGGGCGAGCAGTACTTC. Protein product: CASSMGQGGEQYF.